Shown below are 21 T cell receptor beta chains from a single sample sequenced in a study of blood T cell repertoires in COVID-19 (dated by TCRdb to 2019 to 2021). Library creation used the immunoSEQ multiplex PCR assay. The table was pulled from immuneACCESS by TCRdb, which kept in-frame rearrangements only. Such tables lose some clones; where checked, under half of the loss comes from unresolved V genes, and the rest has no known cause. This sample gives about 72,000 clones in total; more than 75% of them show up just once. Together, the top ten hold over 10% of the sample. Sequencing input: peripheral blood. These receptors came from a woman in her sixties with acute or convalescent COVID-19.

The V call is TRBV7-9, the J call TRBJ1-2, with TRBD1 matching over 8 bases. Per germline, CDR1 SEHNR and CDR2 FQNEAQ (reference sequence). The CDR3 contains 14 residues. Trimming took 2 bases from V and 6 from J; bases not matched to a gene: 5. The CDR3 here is CASSLPQQGDGYTF. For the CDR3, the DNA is TGTGCCAGCAGCTTACCGCAACAGGGGGATGGCTACACCTTC.

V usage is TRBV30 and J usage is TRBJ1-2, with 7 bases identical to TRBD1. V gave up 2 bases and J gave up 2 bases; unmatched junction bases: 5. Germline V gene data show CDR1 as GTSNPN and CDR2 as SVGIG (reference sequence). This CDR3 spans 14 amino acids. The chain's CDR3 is CAWSSGDRNYGYTF. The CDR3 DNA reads TGTGCCTGGAGTTCGGGGGACAGAAACTATGGCTACACCTTC. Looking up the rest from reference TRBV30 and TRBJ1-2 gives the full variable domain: SQTIHQWPATLVQPVGSPLSLECTVEGTSNPNLYWYRQAAGRGLQLLFYSVGIGQISSEVPQNLSASRPQDRQFILSSKKLLLSDSGFYLCAWSSGDRNYGYTFGSGTRLTVV.

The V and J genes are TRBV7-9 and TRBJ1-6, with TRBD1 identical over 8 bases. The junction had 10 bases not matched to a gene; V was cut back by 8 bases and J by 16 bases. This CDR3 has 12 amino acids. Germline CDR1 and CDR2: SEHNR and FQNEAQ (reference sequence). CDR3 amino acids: CASAGQGSDLHF. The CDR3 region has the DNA TGTGCCAGCGCAGGACAGGGATCGGATCTCCACTTT. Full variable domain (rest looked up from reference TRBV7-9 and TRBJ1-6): DTGVSQNPRHKITKRGQNVTFRCDPISEHNRLYWYRQTLGQGPEFLTYFQNEAQLEKSRLLSDRFSAERPKGSFSTLEIQRTEQGDSAMYLCASAGQGSDLHFGNGTRLTVT.

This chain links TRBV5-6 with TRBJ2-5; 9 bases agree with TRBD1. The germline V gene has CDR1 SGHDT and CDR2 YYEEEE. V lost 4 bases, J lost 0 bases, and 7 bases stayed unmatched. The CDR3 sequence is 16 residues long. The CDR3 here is CASSQAGTGYQETQYF. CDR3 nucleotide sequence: TGTGCCAGCAGCCAAGCTGGGACAGGGTACCAAGAGACCCAGTACTTC.

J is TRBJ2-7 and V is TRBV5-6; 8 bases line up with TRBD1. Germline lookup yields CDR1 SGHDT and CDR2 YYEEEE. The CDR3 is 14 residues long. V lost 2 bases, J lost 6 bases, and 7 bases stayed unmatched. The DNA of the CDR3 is TGTGCCAGCAGCTTATGGCAGGGGGCCGGCGAGCAGTACTTC. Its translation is CASSLWQGAGEQYF.

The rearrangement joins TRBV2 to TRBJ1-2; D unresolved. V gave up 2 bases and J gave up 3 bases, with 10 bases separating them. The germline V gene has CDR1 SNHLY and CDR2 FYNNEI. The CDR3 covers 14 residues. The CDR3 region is CASSETLGDYGYTF. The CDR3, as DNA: TGTGCCAGCAGTGAAACGCTCGGGGACTATGGCTACACCTTC.

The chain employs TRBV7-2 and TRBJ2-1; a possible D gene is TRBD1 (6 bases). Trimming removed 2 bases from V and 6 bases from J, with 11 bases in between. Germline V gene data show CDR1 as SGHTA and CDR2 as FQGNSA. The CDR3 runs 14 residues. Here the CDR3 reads CASSLTGSANEQFF. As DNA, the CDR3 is TGTGCCAGCAGCTTAACAGGGTCCGCCAATGAGCAGTTCTTC.

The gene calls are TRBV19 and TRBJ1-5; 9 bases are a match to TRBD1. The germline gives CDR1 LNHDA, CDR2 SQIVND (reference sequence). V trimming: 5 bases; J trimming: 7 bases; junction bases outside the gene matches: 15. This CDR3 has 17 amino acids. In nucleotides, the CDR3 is TGTGCCAGTAGTTTACGGGGACAGGGTCGAATTGCGCAGCCCCAGCATTTT. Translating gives CASSLRGQGRIAQPQHF.

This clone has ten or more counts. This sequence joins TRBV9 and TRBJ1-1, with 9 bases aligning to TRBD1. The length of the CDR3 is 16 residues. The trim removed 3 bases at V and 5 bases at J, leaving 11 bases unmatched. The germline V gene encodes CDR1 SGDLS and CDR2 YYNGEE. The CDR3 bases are TGTGCCAGCAGCGAAAAACAAGGACAGGGGATGACTGAAGCTTTCTTT. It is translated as CASSEKQGQGMTEAFF.

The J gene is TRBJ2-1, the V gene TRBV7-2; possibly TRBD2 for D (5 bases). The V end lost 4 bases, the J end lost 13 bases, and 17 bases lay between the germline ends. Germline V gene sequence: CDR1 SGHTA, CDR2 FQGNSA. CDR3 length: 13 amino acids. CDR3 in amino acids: CASSSREPSGQFF. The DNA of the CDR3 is TGTGCCAGCAGCTCGAGGGAACCCAGCGGCCAGTTCTTC.

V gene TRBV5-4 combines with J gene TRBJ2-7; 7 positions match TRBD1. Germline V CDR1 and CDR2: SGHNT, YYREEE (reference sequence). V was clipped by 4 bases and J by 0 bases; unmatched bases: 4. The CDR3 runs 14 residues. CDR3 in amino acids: CASSDPGGSYEQYF. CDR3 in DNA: TGTGCCAGCAGCGATCCAGGGGGCTCCTACGAGCAGTACTTC.

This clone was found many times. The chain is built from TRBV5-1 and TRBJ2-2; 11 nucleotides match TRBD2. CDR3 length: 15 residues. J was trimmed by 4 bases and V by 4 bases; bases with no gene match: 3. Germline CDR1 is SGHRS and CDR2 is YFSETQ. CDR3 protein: CASSVTSGVTGELFF. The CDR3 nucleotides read TGCGCCAGCAGCGTGACTAGCGGGGTCACCGGGGAGCTGTTTTTT.

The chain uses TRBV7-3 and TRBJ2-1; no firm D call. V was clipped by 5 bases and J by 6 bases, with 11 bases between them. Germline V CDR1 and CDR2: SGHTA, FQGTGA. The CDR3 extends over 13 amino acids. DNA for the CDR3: TGTGCCAGCAGCGAACTCACTGGCAATGAGCAGTTCTTC. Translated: CASSELTGNEQFF.

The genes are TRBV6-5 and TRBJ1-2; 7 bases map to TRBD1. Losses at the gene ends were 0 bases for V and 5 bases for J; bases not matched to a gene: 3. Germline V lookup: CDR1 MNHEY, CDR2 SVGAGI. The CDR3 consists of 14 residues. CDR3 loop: CASSYSGGRYGYTF. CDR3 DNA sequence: TGTGCCAGCAGTTACTCAGGGGGCCGGTATGGCTACACCTTC.

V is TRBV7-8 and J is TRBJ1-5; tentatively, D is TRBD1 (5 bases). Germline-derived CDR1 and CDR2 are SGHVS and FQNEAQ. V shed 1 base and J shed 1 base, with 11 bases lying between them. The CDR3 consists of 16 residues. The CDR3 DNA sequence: TGTGCCAGCAGCTTAGTCGGGGGAGGAAGCAATCAGCCCCAGCATTTT. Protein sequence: CASSLVGGGSNQPQHF.

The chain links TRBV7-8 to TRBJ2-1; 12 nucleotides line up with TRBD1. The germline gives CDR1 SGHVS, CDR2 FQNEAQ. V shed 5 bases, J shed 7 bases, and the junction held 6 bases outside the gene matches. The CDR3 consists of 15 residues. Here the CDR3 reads CASSPGQGAWNEQFF. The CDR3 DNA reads TGTGCCAGCAGCCCGGGACAGGGGGCTTGGAATGAGCAGTTCTTC.

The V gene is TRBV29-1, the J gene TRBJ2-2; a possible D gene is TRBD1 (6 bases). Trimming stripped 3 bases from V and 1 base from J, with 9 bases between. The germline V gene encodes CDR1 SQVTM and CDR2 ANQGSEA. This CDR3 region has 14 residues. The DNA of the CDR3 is TGCAGCGTTGAGACGACAGGGAACACCGGGGAGCTGTTTTTT. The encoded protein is CSVETTGNTGELFF.

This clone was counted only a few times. CDR3 in amino acids: CASSPRTGRITYEQYF. The DNA for the CDR3 is TGTGCCAGCAGCCCAAGGACAGGGCGAATTACCTACGAGCAGTACTTC. V and J are TRBV7-9 and TRBJ2-7, with 8 nucleotides matching TRBD1. Germline V CDR1 and CDR2: SEHNR, FQNEAQ (reference sequence). Losses at the gene ends were 5 bases for V and 2 bases for J; bases not matched to a gene: 11. CDR3 length equals 16 residues.

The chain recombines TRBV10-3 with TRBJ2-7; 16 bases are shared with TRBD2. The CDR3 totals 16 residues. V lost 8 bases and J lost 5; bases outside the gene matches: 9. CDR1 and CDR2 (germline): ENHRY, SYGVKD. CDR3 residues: CAILGTSGGGQDEQYF. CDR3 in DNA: TGTGCCATCCTCGGGACTAGCGGGGGGGGCCAGGACGAGCAGTACTTC.

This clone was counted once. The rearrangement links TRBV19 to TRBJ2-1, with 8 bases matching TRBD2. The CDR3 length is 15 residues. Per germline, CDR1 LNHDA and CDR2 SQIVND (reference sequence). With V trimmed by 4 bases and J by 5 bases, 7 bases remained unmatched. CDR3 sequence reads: CASSTRLASNNEQFF. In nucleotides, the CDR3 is TGTGCCAGTAGTACTCGACTAGCGTCGAACAATGAGCAGTTCTTC.

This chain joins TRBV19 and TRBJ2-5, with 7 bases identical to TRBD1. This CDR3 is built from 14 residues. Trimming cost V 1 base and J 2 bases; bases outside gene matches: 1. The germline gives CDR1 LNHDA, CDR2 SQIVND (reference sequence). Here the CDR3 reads CASSIGGQQETQYF. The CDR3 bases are TGTGCCAGTAGTATAGGGGGACAGCAAGAGACCCAGTACTTC.